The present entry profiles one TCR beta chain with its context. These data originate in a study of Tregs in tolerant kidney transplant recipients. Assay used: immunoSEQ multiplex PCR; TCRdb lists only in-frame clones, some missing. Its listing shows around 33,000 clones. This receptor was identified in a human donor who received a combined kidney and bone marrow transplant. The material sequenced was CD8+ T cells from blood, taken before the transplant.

The sequenced part of the CDR3 DNA is TGTGCCAGCAGCTTACTAGCGGGAGAGTACAATGAG. Encoded protein: CASSLLAGEYNE. The entire CDR3 sequence reads CASSLLAGEYNEQFF. The V call is TRBV7-3, the J call TRBJ2-1; 10 bases are a match to TRBD2. The sequenced fragment ends 3 residues before the CDR3 boundary, so the rest is inferred from the germline J gene. The V and J ends lost 2 bases and 4 bases, in that order; junction bases with no gene match: 2. Germline CDR1 is SGHTA and CDR2 is FQGTGA. This CDR3 contains 15 residues.